This T cell receptor beta chain was captured by sequencing in a study of shared clonotypes between healthy human individuals. CDR1 is SGHAT and CDR2 is FQNNGV in the germline V gene. The CDR3 is 14 residues long. V was cut by 5 bases and J by 0 bases, with 11 bases left in between. Profiled with immunoSEQ multiplex PCR; TCRdb holds only in-frame clones, not every one. The sample carries some 2,500,000 clones, 85% to 95% recorded once. The TCR was taken from a man younger than 30 in good health. Some clones in this sample may be carry-over from other donors' samples. The chain has TRBV11-2 and TRBJ2-7; D is ambiguous. Sequencing was done on a sample of naive CD4+ T cells from PBMCs. The sample's subset: CD45RA+ positively selected. The CDR3: CASSARLGSYEQYF. The CDR3 nucleotides read TGTGCCAGCAGCGCGCGTTTGGGCTCCTACGAGCAGTACTTC.